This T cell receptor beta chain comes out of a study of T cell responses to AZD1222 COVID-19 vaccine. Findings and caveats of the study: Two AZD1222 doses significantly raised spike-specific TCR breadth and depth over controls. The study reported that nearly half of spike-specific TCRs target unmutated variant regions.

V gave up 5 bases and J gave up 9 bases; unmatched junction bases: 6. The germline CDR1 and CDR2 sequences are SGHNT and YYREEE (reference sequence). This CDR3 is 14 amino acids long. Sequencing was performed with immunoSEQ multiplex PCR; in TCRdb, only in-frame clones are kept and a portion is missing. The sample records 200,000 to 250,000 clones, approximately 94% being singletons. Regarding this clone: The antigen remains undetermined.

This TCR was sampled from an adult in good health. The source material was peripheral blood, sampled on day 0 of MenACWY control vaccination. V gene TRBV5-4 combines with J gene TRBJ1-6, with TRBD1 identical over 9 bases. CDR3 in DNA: TGTGCCAGCAGACGGACAGGGGATGCTTCACCCCTCCACTTT. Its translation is CASRRTGDASPLHF.